This T cell receptor beta chain originates from a study of response to subunit inactivated influenza vaccine. Study-level results: The authors put forward the suggestion that each seasonal influenza vaccination may bring in only a limited number of new T cells.

The CDR3 length is 13 residues. Trimming stripped 4 bases from V and 5 bases from J, with 12 bases between. Germline CDR1 reads MNHEY; CDR2 reads SVGEGT. As concerns this clonotype: Its antigen is still unknown.

MiXCR was run by TCRdb on the RT-PCR reads, yielding one entry per CDR3 protein. The sample consists of hundreds of thousands of distinct CDR3 sequences, around 13% of them appearing once. The TCR comes from a man between 45 and 60 years old who received an inactivated influenza vaccine. The V gene is TRBV6-2 or TRBV6-3, the J gene TRBJ2-7; possibly TRBD1 or TRBD2 for D (5 bases each). The sample was PBMCs from blood, taken around 15 days before vaccination. CDR3 loop: CASSWDLYDEQYF. CDR3 sequence (DNA): TGTGCCAGCAGTTGGGACCTATACGACGAGCAGTACTTC.